This T cell receptor (beta chain) was sequenced in a study of T cells in Graves' hyperthyroidism and ophthalmopathy. Stable disease denoted Graves' hyperthyroidism without ophthalmopathy progression within 18 months. Orbital computed tomography and thyroid ultrasound, together with serum TRAb and thyroxine and clinical symptoms, were used for diagnoses. RNA transcripts provided the source from which TCR beta CDR3 regions were amplified. In the first-round RT-PCR of the TCR CDR3, the HTBI primer set was used. From the multiplex PCR reads, TCRdb called clonotypes with MiXCR, one entry per CDR3 protein. Of around 290,000 distinct CDR3 sequences in the sample, roughly 15% were seen once. The CDR3 runs 10 residues. Looked up from germline, CDR1 is MDHEN and CDR2 is SYDVKM. V lost 10 bases and J lost 8, with 11 bases in between. This clonotype appeared many times.

The clonotype comes from a woman aged 35 to 49 with Graves' hyperthyroidism. The chain carries TRBV28 and TRBJ1-1; D call uncertain. Sequenced input: blood. The CDR3: CATVGLEAFF. CDR3 sequence (DNA): TGTGCCACCGTTGGACTAGAAGCTTTCTTT.